One sample yielded the 10 T cell receptor beta chains listed below, sequenced in a study of T cell repertoires in aging, cancer and after chemotherapy (dated by TCRdb to between 2017 and 2020). TCR beta rearrangements were amplified from genomic DNA isolated from peripheral blood, not from sorted cells or RNA. Instrument on record: Illumina MiSeq. Multiplex touch-down PCR with a mixed TRB-A/B primer pool was used to amplify rearranged TRB sequences covering the V, D and J segments. TCRdb cleaned the public reads at Q25 with fastp, built clones with MiXCR and kept in-frame beta chains. Every distinct CDR3 protein forms one entry, paired with its most common genes and DNA. Counted in this sample were about 9,400 distinct CDR3 sequences; around 39% of them appeared once. The top ten constitute 3.5% to 4% of the sample. Specimen: blood. The source of these receptors is a human donor in good health.

This clonotype was seen a few times. V is TRBV7-9 and J is TRBJ1-2; a weak D match, TRBD1 (5 bases). This CDR3 is 14 amino acids long. V was pared by 5 bases and J by 6 bases, with 16 bases between. From germline, CDR1 is SEHNR and CDR2 FQNEAQ (reference sequence). CDR3 loop: CASSAHQGEDGYTF. Here the CDR3 DNA reads TGTGCCAGCAGCGCACACCAGGGTGAGGATGGCTACACCTTC. The entire variable domain, with the rest obtained from reference TRBV7-9 and TRBJ1-2, is as follows: DTGVSQNPRHKITKRGQNVTFRCDPISEHNRLYWYRQTLGQGPEFLTYFQNEAQLEKSRLLSDRFSAERPKGSFSTLEIQRTEQGDSAMYLCASSAHQGEDGYTFGSGTRLTVV.

V usage is TRBV6-4 and J usage is TRBJ2-3; D unresolved. The V end lost 6 bases, the J end lost 0 bases, and 16 bases lay between the germline ends. CDR1 is MRHNA, CDR2 SNTAGT, per germline. This CDR3 is 16 amino acids long. CDR3 residues: CASSPWGAASTDTQYF. The CDR3 region has the DNA TGTGCCAGCAGCCCCTGGGGTGCGGCTAGCACAGATACGCAGTATTTT.

This clonotype was detected only once. The gene calls are TRBV18 and TRBJ2-1, with 9 bases lining up with TRBD2. Germline V gene lookup returns CDR1 KGHSH and CDR2 LQKENI. After removal of 3 bases from V and 6 bases from J, the junction contained 0 bases not matched to a gene. There are 13 residues in the CDR3. The CDR3 sequence: CASSPGLANEQFF. The CDR3 bases are TGTGCCAGCTCACCGGGACTAGCCAATGAGCAGTTCTTC.

This clonotype was counted a few times. The chain joins TRBV6-5 to TRBJ2-7; TRBD2 agrees at 7 bases. The CDR3 contains 15 residues. Germline CDR1 reads MNHEY; CDR2 reads SVGAGI. The V segment lost 2 bases and the J segment 6 bases; nucleotides outside the gene matches: 10. The CDR3 DNA is TGTGCCAGCAGTTACCGGGGGGTTGGGTTAGGCGAGCAGTACTTC. This translates into CASSYRGVGLGEQYF.

About this clonotype: Germline and junction disagree at one end, which may indicate a read error. This CDR3 is CAISDPPGTGRINEQFF. The CDR3 DNA sequence: TGTGCCATCAGTGATCCTCCCGGGACCGGGAGGATTAATGAGCAGTTCTTC. The chain recombines TRBV6-5 with TRBJ2-1; 7 nucleotides match TRBD2. Germline CDR1 MNHEY, CDR2 SVGAGI. The CDR3 length is 17 residues.

A few counts support this clonotype. The V call is TRBV18, the J call TRBJ1-1; D is ambiguous. This CDR3 is built from 13 residues. Germline V gene sequence: CDR1 KGHSH, CDR2 LQKENI. Trimming shortened V by 5 bases and J by 4 bases, and 11 bases separated the two germline ends. In DNA, the CDR3 is TGTGCCAGCTCAGCCTTGACCGGCACTGAAGCTTTCTTT. This encodes CASSALTGTEAFF.

Note on this clonotype: Germline and junction disagree at one end, which may indicate a read error. V gene TRBV13 combines with J gene TRBJ2-1, with 10 bases aligning to TRBD2. This CDR3 comprises 15 residues. Germline-derived CDR1 and CDR2 are PRHDT and FYEKMQ (reference sequence). CDR3 sequence: CVSSALAGVGNEQFF. The CDR3 DNA sequence: TGTGTCAGCAGCGCCCTAGCGGGAGTTGGAAATGAGCAGTTCTTC.

The chain combines TRBV5-5 with TRBJ2-5; tentative D call: TRBD2 (5 bases). CDR3 length: 16 amino acids. Deletions cut 3 bases from V and 2 bases from J, with 17 bases between. In germline, CDR1 is SGHKS, CDR2 YYEKEE (reference sequence). Here the CDR3 reads CASSSSGMTPQETQYF. The CDR3 DNA follows: TGTGCCAGCAGCTCCTCGGGGATGACCCCTCAAGAGACCCAGTACTTC.

The J gene is TRBJ1-1, the V gene TRBV19; 9 bases fit TRBD1. V shed 6 bases, J shed 3 bases, and the junction held 5 bases outside the gene matches. CDR1 LNHDA and CDR2 SQIVND come from the germline V gene (reference sequence). The CDR3 extends over 14 amino acids. The CDR3 DNA is TGTGCCAGTAGAACAGGGACAGGGTACACTGAAGCTTTCTTT. This translates into CASRTGTGYTEAFF. Full variable domain (rest looked up from reference TRBV19 and TRBJ1-1): DGGITQSPKYLFRKEGQNVTLSCEQNLNHDAMYWYRQDPGQGLRLIYYSQIVNDFQKGDIAEGYSVSREKKESFPLTVTSAQKNPTAFYLCASRTGTGYTEAFFGQGTRLTVV.

The gene calls are TRBV11-3 and TRBJ1-1; a weak D match, TRBD1 (5 bases). The germline gives CDR1 SGHNT, CDR2 YENEEA. Trimming shortened V by 2 bases and J by 4 bases, and 11 bases separated the two germline ends. The CDR3 has 14 amino acids. The CDR3 spells CASSLSRQGTEAFF. CDR3 sequence (DNA): TGTGCCAGCAGCTTAAGTAGGCAGGGCACTGAAGCTTTCTTT.